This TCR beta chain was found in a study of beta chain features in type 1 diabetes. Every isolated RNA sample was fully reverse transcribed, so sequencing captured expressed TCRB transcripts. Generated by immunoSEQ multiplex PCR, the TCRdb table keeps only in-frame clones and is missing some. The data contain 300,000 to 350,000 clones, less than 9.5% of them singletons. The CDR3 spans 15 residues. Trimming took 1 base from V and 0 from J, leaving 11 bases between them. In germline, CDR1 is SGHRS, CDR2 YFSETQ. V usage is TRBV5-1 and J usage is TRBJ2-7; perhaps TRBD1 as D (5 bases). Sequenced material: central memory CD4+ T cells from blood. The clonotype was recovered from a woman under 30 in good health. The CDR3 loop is CASSLRAGASYEQYF. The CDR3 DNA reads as TGCGCCAGCAGCTTGCGGGCTGGGGCCTCCTACGAGCAGTACTTC.